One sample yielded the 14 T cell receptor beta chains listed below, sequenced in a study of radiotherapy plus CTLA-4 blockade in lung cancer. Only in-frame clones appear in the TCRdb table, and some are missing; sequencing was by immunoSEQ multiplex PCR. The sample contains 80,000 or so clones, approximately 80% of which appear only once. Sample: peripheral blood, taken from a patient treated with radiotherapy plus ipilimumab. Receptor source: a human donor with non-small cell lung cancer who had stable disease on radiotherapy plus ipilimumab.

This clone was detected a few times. The CDR3 here is CASRNGQVLNQPQHF. Here the CDR3 DNA reads TGTGCCAGCAGGAACGGACAGGTTCTCAATCAGCCCCAGCATTTT. J is TRBJ1-5 and V is TRBV27; TRBD1 agrees at 7 bases. Germline-derived CDR1 and CDR2 are MNHEY and SMNVEV (reference sequence). This CDR3 comprises 15 residues. With 6 bases clipped from V and 3 bases from J, the junction kept 8 bases outside the gene matches.

CDR3 residues: CASSSPGTGAYEQYF. The CDR3 DNA follows: TGTGCCAGCAGTTCCCCCGGGACAGGGGCCTACGAGCAGTACTTC. The V gene is TRBV6-6, the J gene TRBJ2-5; 10 positions agree with TRBD1. The DNA end lines up better with TRBJ2-7; the J call may be wrong. Germline CDR1 is MNHNY and CDR2 is SVGAGI (reference sequence). The CDR3 is 15 amino acids.

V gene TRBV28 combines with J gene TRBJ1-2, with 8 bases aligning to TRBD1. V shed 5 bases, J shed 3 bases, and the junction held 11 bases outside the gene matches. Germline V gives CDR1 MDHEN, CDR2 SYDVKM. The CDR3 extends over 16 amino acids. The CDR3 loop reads CASSTGGQGGYYGYTF. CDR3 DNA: TGTGCCAGCAGTACAGGGGGGCAGGGAGGGTACTATGGCTACACCTTC.

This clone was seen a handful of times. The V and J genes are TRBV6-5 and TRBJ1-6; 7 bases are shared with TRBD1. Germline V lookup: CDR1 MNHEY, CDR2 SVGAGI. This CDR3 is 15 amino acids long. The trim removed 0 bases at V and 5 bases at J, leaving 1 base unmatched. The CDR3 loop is CASSYSGTDNSPLHF. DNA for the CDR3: TGTGCCAGCAGTTACTCCGGGACAGATAATTCACCCCTCCACTTT.

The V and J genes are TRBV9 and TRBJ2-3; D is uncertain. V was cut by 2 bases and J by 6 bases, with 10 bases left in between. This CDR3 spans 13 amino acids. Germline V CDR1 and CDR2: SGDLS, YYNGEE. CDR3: CASSVGPPDTQYF. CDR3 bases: TGTGCCAGCAGCGTCGGACCCCCCGATACGCAGTATTTT.

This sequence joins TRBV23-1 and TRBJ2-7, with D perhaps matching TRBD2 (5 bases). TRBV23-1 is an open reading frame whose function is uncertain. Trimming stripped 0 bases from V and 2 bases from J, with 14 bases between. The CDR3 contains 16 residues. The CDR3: CASSQSAGSPAYEQYF. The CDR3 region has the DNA TGCGCCAGCAGTCAATCTGCTGGGAGTCCAGCCTACGAGCAGTACTTC.

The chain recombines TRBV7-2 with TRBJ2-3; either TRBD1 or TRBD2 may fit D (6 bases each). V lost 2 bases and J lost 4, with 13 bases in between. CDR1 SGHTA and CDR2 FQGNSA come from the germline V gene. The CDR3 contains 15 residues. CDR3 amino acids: CASSLSFGGADTQYF. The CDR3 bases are TGTGCCAGCAGCTTATCTTTCGGGGGCGCAGATACGCAGTATTTT.

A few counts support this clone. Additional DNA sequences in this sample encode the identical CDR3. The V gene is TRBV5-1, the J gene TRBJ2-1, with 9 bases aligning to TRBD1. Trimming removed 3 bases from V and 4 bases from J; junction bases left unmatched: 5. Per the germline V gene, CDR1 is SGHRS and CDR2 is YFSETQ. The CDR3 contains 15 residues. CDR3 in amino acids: CASSSDRGFYNEQFF. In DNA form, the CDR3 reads TGCGCCAGCAGCTCCGACAGGGGGTTTTACAATGAGCAGTTCTTC.

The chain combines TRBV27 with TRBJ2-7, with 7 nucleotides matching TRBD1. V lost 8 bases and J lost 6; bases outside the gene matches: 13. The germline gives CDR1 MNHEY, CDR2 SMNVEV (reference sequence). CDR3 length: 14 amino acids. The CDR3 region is CASGITGTAPEQYF. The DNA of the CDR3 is TGTGCCAGCGGCATAACCGGGACAGCCCCCGAGCAGTACTTC.

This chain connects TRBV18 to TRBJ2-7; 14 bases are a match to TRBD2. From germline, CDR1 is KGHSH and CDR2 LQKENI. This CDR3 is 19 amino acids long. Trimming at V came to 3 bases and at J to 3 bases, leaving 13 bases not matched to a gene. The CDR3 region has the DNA TGTGCCAGCTCACCCCAGACTAGCGGGAGGGCCTTGGTTTACTACGAGCAGTACTTC. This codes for CASSPQTSGRALVYYEQYF.

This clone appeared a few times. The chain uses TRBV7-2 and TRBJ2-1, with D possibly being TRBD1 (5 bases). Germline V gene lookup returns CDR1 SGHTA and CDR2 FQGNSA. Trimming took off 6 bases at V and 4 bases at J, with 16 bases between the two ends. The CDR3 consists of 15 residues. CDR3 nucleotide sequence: TGTGCCAGCAGTTTGACAGAGTCTCGATACAATGAGCAGTTCTTC. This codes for CASSLTESRYNEQFF.

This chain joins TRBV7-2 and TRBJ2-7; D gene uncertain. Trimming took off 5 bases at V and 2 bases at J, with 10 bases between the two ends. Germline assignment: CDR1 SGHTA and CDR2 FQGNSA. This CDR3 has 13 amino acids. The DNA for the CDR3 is TGTGCCAGCAGCGCCGTTGACGCCTACGAGCAGTACTTC. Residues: CASSAVDAYEQYF.

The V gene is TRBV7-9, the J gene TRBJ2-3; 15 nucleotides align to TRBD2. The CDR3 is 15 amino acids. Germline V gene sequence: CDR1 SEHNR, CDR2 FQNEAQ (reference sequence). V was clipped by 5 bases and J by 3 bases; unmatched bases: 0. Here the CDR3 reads CASSGTSGRTDTQYF. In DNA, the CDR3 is TGTGCCAGCAGCGGGACTAGCGGGAGGACAGATACGCAGTATTTT.

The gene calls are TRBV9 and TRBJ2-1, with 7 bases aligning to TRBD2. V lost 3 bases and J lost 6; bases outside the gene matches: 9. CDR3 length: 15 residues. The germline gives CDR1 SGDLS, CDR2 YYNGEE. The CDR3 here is CASSARASGANEQFF. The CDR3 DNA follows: TGTGCCAGCAGCGCCCGCGCTAGCGGCGCCAATGAGCAGTTCTTC.